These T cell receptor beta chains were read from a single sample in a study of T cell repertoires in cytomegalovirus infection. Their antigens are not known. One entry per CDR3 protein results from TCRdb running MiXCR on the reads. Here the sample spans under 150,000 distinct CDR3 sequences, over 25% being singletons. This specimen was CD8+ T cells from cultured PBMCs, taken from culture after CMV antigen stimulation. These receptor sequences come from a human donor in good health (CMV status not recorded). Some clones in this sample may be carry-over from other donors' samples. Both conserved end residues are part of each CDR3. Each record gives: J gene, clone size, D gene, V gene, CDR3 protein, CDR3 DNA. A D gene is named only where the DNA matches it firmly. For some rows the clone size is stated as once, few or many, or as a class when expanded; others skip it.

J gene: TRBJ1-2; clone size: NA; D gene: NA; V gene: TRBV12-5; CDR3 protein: CASGLGTDANYGYTF; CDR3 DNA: TGTGCTAGTGGTTTGGGGACAGACGCTAACTATGGCTACACCTTC
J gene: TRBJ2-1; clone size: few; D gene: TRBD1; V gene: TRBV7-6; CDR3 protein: CASSGGQVLSYNEQFF; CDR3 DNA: TGTGCCAGCAGCGGGGGACAGGTTCTATCCTACAATGAGCAGTTCTTC
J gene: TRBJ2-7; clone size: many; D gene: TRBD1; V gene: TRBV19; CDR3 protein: CASSRQGPVDEQYF; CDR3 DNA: TGTGCCAGTAGTAGACAGGGCCCTGTCGACGAGCAGTACTTC
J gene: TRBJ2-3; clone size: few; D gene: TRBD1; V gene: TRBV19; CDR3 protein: CASSIGTGPHTQYF; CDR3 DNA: TGTGCCAGTAGTATAGGGACAGGGCCGCATACGCAGTATTTT
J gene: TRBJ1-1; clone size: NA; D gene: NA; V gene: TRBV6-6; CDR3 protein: CASSYPGATTMNTEAFF; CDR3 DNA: TGTGCCAGCAGTTACCCGGGTGCGACAACGATGAACACTGAAGCTTTCTTT
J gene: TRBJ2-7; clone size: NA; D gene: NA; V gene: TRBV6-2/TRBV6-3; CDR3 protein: CASSSGDRDGSYEQYF; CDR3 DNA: TGTGCCAGCAGTTCCGGGGACCGGGACGGGTCCTACGAGCAGTACTTC
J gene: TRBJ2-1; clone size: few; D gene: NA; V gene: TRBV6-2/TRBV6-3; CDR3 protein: CASSYRYNEQFF; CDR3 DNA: TGTGCCAGCAGTTACCGCTACAATGAGCAGTTCTTC
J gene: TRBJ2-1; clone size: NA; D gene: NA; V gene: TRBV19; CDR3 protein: CASSIGLRAYNEQFF; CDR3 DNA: TGTGCCAGTAGTATAGGCCTGAGGGCCTACAATGAGCAGTTCTTC
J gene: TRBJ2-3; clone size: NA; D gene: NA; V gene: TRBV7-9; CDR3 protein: CASSATGTDTQYF; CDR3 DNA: TGTGCCAGCAGCGCAACAGGGACAGATACGCAGTATTTT
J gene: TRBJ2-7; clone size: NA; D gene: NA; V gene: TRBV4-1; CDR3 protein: CASSQGYSYEQYF; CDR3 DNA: TGCGCCAGCAGCCAAGGGTACTCCTACGAGCAGTACTTC
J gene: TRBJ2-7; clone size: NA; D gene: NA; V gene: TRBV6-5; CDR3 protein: CASSYDGQNYYEQYF; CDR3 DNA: TGTGCCAGCAGTTACGATGGGCAGAATTACTACGAGCAGTACTTC
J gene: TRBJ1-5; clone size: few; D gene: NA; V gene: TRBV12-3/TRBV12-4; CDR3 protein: CASTVGSNQPQHF; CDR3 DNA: TGTGCCAGCACCGTGGGAAGCAATCAGCCCCAGCATTTT
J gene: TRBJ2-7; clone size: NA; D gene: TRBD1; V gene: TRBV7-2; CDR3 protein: CASSLGTGEAEQYF; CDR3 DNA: TGTGCCAGCAGCTTAGGGACAGGGGAAGCCGAGCAGTACTTC
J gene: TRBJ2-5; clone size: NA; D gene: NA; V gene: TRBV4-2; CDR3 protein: CASSQGLGDPIDF; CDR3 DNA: TGTGCCAGCAGCCAAGGTCTGGGGGACCCGATCGACTTC
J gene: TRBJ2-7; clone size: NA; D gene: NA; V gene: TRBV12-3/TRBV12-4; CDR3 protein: CASSPDRLEQYF; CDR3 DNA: TGTGCCAGCAGCCCTGACAGGCTCGAGCAGTACTTC
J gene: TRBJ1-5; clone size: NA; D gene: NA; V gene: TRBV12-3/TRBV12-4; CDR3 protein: CASSLGRGGYQPQHF; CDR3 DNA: TGTGCCAGCAGCCTTGGACGGGGAGGATATCAGCCCCAGCATTTT